The 28 T cell receptor beta chains below all came from one sample that was sequenced in a study of blood T cell repertoires in COVID-19. TCRdb's copy holds only in-frame clones and misses some; the assay was immunoSEQ multiplex PCR. The sample includes 95,000 to 150,000 clones, 75% to 90% of them seen just once. What was sequenced was peripheral blood. Receptors originate from a man in his forties with acute or convalescent COVID-19.

This clone was seen a few times. This sequence joins TRBV7-9 and TRBJ1-1, with 7 bases lining up with TRBD1. Germline assignment: CDR1 SEHNR and CDR2 FQNEAQ (reference sequence). The CDR3 sequence is 14 residues long. V was clipped by 0 bases and J by 4 bases; unmatched bases: 2. This CDR3 is CASSLAGGGTEAFF. The CDR3 DNA is TGTGCCAGCAGCTTAGCAGGGGGCGGCACTGAAGCTTTCTTT. Drawing the rest from reference TRBV7-9 and TRBJ1-1, the complete variable domain is DTGVSQNPRHKITKRGQNVTFRCDPISEHNRLYWYRQTLGQGPEFLTYFQNEAQLEKSRLLSDRFSAERPKGSFSTLEIQRTEQGDSAMYLCASSLAGGGTEAFFGQGTRLTVV.

The genes are TRBV30 and TRBJ1-5; 7 nucleotides line up with TRBD1. The germline V gene has CDR1 GTSNPN and CDR2 SVGIG (reference sequence). V shed 1 base and J 11 bases; nucleotides not matched to a gene: 11. The CDR3 consists of 14 residues. The DNA of the CDR3 is TGTGCCTGGAGTGCCGACAGGGCCTACGTGTCCCAGCATTTT. Its translation: CAWSADRAYVSQHF. Together with reference TRBV30 and TRBJ1-5, the CDR3 gives the full variable domain: SQTIHQWPATLVQPVGSPLSLECTVEGTSNPNLYWYRQAAGRGLQLLFYSVGIGQISSEVPQNLSASRPQDRQFILSSKKLLLSDSGFYLCAWSADRAYVSQHFGDGTRLSIL.

The chain employs TRBV11-3 and TRBJ2-6, with 7 nucleotides matching TRBD1. J was trimmed by 2 bases and V by 1 base; bases with no gene match: 5. Germline V lookup: CDR1 SGHNT, CDR2 YENEEA. The CDR3 runs to 17 residues. The CDR3 is CASSLGVTGTGANVLTF. The CDR3 DNA is TGTGCCAGCAGCTTAGGTGTGACAGGGACTGGGGCCAACGTCCTGACTTTC. Variable domain in full (rest from reference TRBV11-3 and TRBJ2-6): EAGVVQSPRYKIIEKKQPVAFWCNPISGHNTLYWYLQNLGQGPELLIRYENEEAVDDSQLPKDRFSAERLKGVDSTLKIQPAELGDSAVYLCASSLGVTGTGANVLTFGAGSRLTVL.

The chain carries TRBV5-4 and TRBJ2-5; D perhaps matches TRBD1 (6 bases). CDR1 and CDR2 from the germline V gene are SGHNT and YYREEE (reference sequence). The CDR3 length is 15 residues. V lost 0 bases and J 5 bases, leaving 14 bases between the germline ends. CDR3 bases: TGTGCCAGCAGCTTGGGGGGGCTGAACGGGGAGACCCAGTACTTC. Protein product: CASSLGGLNGETQYF.

The J gene is TRBJ2-2, the V gene TRBV7-7, with a possible D match to TRBD1 (5 bases). Germline V gene data show CDR1 as SSHAT and CDR2 as FNYEAQ (reference sequence). The CDR3 sequence is 12 residues long. The V and J ends lost 5 bases and 6 bases respectively, with 7 bases between them. CDR3 coding DNA: TGTGCCAGCAGCGCCAGGGCCGGGGAGCTGTTTTTT. Its translation: CASSARAGELFF.

This clone has more than one count but fewer than ten. The chain combines TRBV7-2 with TRBJ2-7; TRBD1 aligns across 7 bases. Germline V gene lookup returns CDR1 SGHTA and CDR2 FQGNSA. The CDR3 loop spans 14 amino acids. Trimming cost V 4 bases and J 7 bases; bases outside gene matches: 10. CDR3 in amino acids: CASSSSRDRGEQYF. The CDR3 coding sequence is TGTGCCAGCAGCTCAAGCCGGGACAGAGGGGAGCAGTACTTC.

The chain has TRBV27 and TRBJ1-6, with 7 bases matching TRBD1. Germline CDR1 reads MNHEY; CDR2 reads SMNVEV (reference sequence). The CDR3 covers 16 residues. Unmatched junction bases numbered 9, after V lost 3 bases and J lost 7 bases. DNA for the CDR3: TGTGCCAGCAGTTTTAGCGGGACAGCCGACAATTCACCCCTCCACTTT. Encoded protein: CASSFSGTADNSPLHF.

The chain couples TRBV3-1 (or the pseudogene TRBV3-2) to TRBJ2-1; D is possibly TRBD2 (7 bases). The CDR3 spans 17 residues. V lost 3 bases to trimming and J lost 7 bases, with 22 bases between them. The germline gives CDR1 LGHDT, CDR2 YNNKEL (reference sequence). The CDR3 nucleotides read TGTGCCAGCAGCCATTTGGCCCAGGGGACTAAAGGTAATGAGCAGTTCTTC. Translating gives CASSHLAQGTKGNEQFF.

V is TRBV18 and J is TRBJ2-5; D might be TRBD2 (6 bases). The CDR3 has 14 residues. The germline CDR1 and CDR2 sequences are KGHSH and LQKENI. V shed 1 base and J shed 5 bases, with 11 bases lying between them. CDR3 region: CASSPRGNDETQYF. The CDR3 DNA reads as TGTGCCAGCTCACCACGCGGGAATGACGAGACCCAGTACTTC.

V usage is TRBV7-8 and J usage is TRBJ1-1; D gene uncertain. The CDR3 totals 14 residues. Germline values: CDR1 SGHVS, CDR2 FQNEAQ. V shed 1 base and J shed 6 bases, with 12 bases lying between them. The CDR3 coding sequence is TGTGCCAGCAGCTTAGAGGCCCGAGGCGCTGAAGCTTTCTTT. Amino acids: CASSLEARGAEAFF.

The CDR3 here is CASSYAGGTSAFF. The CDR3 nucleotides read TGTGCCAGCAGTTACGCAGGGGGGACGAGCGCTTTCTTT. The chain has TRBV6-6 and TRBJ1-1, with 7 bases lining up with TRBD1. Germline CDR1 and CDR2: MNHNY and SVGAGI (reference sequence). The CDR3 consists of 13 residues. V dropped 2 bases and J dropped 11; count of bases not matched to a gene: 8.

This chain connects TRBV20-1 to TRBJ1-2, with a tentative D call TRBD1 (5 bases). The CDR3 totals 13 residues. With 3 bases removed from V and 3 bases from J, the gap between germline ends came to 11 bases. Germline V gene data show CDR1 as DFQATT and CDR2 as SNEGSKA (reference sequence). The chain's CDR3 is CSASVDKYYGYTF. CDR3 nucleotides: TGCAGTGCTAGTGTGGACAAATACTATGGCTACACCTTC.

The chain uses TRBV2 and TRBJ2-4, with TRBD2 matching over 13 bases. The CDR3 totals 18 residues. Germline CDR1 reads SNHLY; CDR2 reads FYNNEI. The V and J ends lost 4 bases and 2 bases, in that order; junction bases with no gene match: 8. In nucleotides, the CDR3 is TGTGCCAGCAGTGGACTAGCGGGAGGTCTTATGTCCAAAAACATTCAGTACTTC. The encoded protein is CASSGLAGGLMSKNIQYF.

The V and J genes are TRBV18 and TRBJ2-6, with D maybe TRBD2 (7 bases). V was pared by 2 bases and J by 4 bases, with 12 bases between. This CDR3 spans 16 amino acids. The germline V gene encodes CDR1 KGHSH and CDR2 LQKENI. CDR3 sequence: CASSPAGAWGANVLTF. The CDR3 DNA reads TGTGCCAGCTCACCAGCGGGGGCGTGGGGGGCCAACGTCCTGACTTTC. Drawing the rest from reference TRBV18 and TRBJ2-6, the complete variable domain is NAGVMQNPRHLVRRRGQEARLRCSPMKGHSHVYWYRQLPEEGLKFMVYLQKENIIDESGMPKERFSAEFPKEGPSILRIQQVVRGDSAAYFCASSPAGAWGANVLTFGAGSRLTVL.

J is TRBJ2-7 and V is TRBV6-5; 8 bases match TRBD1. V shed 6 bases, J shed 4 bases, and the junction held 11 bases outside the gene matches. Per germline, CDR1 MNHEY and CDR2 SVGAGI. The CDR3 consists of 15 residues. In DNA, the CDR3 is TGTGCCAGCAGACCTCCAGGGGGCGAAGTGTACGAGCAGTACTTC. Residues: CASRPPGGEVYEQYF.

This clone was picked up a small number of times. CDR3 DNA sequence: TGTGCCAGCAGCGGACTAGCGGGAGAGGCCGAGCAGTACTTC. Translating gives CASSGLAGEAEQYF. The gene calls are TRBV2 and TRBJ2-7, with 13 nucleotides matching TRBD2. The trim removed 6 bases at V and 6 bases at J, leaving 5 bases unmatched. Germline V gene sequence: CDR1 SNHLY, CDR2 FYNNEI. The CDR3 sequence is 14 residues long.

In this sample, this clone turned up once. The chain is built from TRBV7-2 and TRBJ2-3; 10 bases map to TRBD2. CDR1 SGHTA and CDR2 FQGNSA come from the germline V gene. With V trimmed by 5 bases and J by 1 base, 3 bases remained unmatched. The CDR3 runs 15 residues. CDR3 loop: CASSHGLAGTDTQYF. In DNA, the CDR3 is TGTGCCAGCAGCCATGGACTAGCGGGCACAGATACGCAGTATTTT. Full variable domain (rest looked up from reference TRBV7-2 and TRBJ2-3): GAGVSQSPSNKVTEKGKDVELRCDPISGHTALYWYRQSLGQGLEFLIYFQGNSAPDKSGLPSDRFSAERTGGSVSTLTIQRTQQEDSAVYLCASSHGLAGTDTQYFGPGTRLTVL.

The rearrangement joins TRBV30 to TRBJ2-7; D perhaps matches TRBD1 (6 bases). The germline V gene encodes CDR1 GTSNPN and CDR2 SVGIG (reference sequence). This CDR3 region has 17 residues. With 3 bases removed from V and 0 bases from J, the gap between germline ends came to 21 bases. The CDR3 DNA follows: TGTGCCTGGAGACTTAAACCCGGGACAACCAACTCCTACGAGCAGTACTTC. Translating it yields CAWRLKPGTTNSYEQYF.

The chain joins TRBV6-6 to TRBJ1-1; D might be TRBD1 (5 bases). Germline V gene data show CDR1 as MNHNY and CDR2 as SVGAGI (reference sequence). Trimming took off 5 bases at V and 5 bases at J, with 18 bases between the two ends. CDR3 length: 15 amino acids. DNA for the CDR3: TGTGCCAGCAGTACCTTTCGTAGGGAGGGGACTGAAGCTTTCTTT. This sequence encodes CASSTFRREGTEAFF.

The chain combines TRBV30 with TRBJ2-5; 7 bases agree with TRBD2. Unmatched junction bases numbered 7, after V lost 1 base and J lost 2 bases. Looked up from germline, CDR1 is GTSNPN and CDR2 is SVGIG (reference sequence). The length of the CDR3 is 15 residues. CDR3 DNA sequence: TGTGCCTGGAGTGCCGCGGGAGTCCCACAAGAGACCCAGTACTTC. Its protein product is CAWSAAGVPQETQYF.

J is TRBJ2-5 and V is TRBV9, with 10 bases fitting TRBD2. Germline V gene lookup returns CDR1 SGDLS and CDR2 YYNGEE. The J segment lost 5 bases and the V segment lost 0 bases, leaving 13 bases of the junction unmatched. This CDR3 has 18 amino acids. This CDR3 reads CASSVARGLAGAGETQYF. CDR3 sequence (DNA): TGTGCCAGCAGCGTAGCTAGAGGTCTAGCGGGAGCGGGTGAGACCCAGTACTTC.

This rearrangement joins TRBV6-1 to TRBJ2-5, with D possibly being TRBD2 (6 bases). CDR1 is MNHNS, CDR2 SASEGT, per germline. Trimming removed 2 bases at V and 5 bases at J, with 12 bases between. This CDR3 comprises 14 residues. The chain's CDR3 is CASSERGGGETQYF. The CDR3 nucleotides read TGTGCCAGCAGTGAAAGAGGTGGAGGGGAGACCCAGTACTTC.

The V call is TRBV5-4, the J call TRBJ1-1; D unresolved. Germline loops: CDR1 SGHNT, CDR2 YYREEE (reference sequence). This CDR3 has 14 residues. V was cut by 4 bases and J by 0 bases, with 10 bases left in between. The CDR3 protein is CASSRGNLNTEAFF. The CDR3, as DNA: TGTGCCAGCAGCCGGGGTAATTTGAACACTGAAGCTTTCTTT.

The chain links TRBV11-2 to TRBJ2-4, with D tentatively TRBD2 (6 bases). Looked up from germline, CDR1 is SGHAT and CDR2 is FQNNGV. V lost 6 bases to trimming and J lost 1 base, with 16 bases between them. The CDR3 spans 16 residues. CDR3 loop: CASRAPGRDAKNIQYF. The CDR3 DNA reads as TGTGCCAGCAGGGCACCCGGGCGGGACGCCAAAAACATTCAGTACTTC.

V gene TRBV25-1 combines with J gene TRBJ1-6; perhaps TRBD1 as D (6 bases). CDR1 is MGHDK and CDR2 is SYGVNS in the germline V gene. V lost 5 bases to trimming and J lost 9 bases, with 14 bases between them. There are 14 residues in the CDR3. The CDR3 region is CASSQTGFSSPLHF. The CDR3 coding sequence is TGTGCCAGCAGTCAGACAGGCTTTTCTTCACCCCTCCACTTT.

The chain is built from TRBV14 and TRBJ2-3, with D possibly matching TRBD2 (6 bases). This CDR3 has 14 residues. Germline CDR1 is SGHDN and CDR2 is FVKESK. The V end was cut by 4 bases, the J end by 3 bases, with 11 bases between. For the CDR3, the DNA is TGTGCCAGCAGCCCTGCGGGATGGACAGATACGCAGTATTTT. This translates into CASSPAGWTDTQYF.

The rearrangement uses TRBV7-2 and TRBJ1-2, with D unresolved. Looked up from germline, CDR1 is SGHTA and CDR2 is FQGNSA. This CDR3 contains 15 residues. V was pared by 5 bases and J by 4 bases, with 17 bases between. CDR3 DNA: TGTGCCAGCAGCGCGGGTCTCCACAAGGGCTATGGCTACACCTTC. Translated, it gives CASSAGLHKGYGYTF.

This chain connects TRBV25-1 to TRBJ2-7, with a tentative D call TRBD1 (5 bases). Germline V CDR1 and CDR2: MGHDK, SYGVNS. This CDR3 has 11 residues. Between the trimmed V and J ends, which lost 1 base and 7 bases, there was a span of 5 bases. The CDR3 coding sequence is TGTGCCAGCAGTGAATCAGGGGAGCAGTACTTC. The encoded protein is CASSESGEQYF.